The sequence of this T cell receptor (beta chain) was determined in a study of T cells expressing NK-cell markers. Overall study context: Sorted CD3+CD56+NKG2C+, CD3+CD56+NKG2C- and CD3+CD56-NKG2C+ T-cell subsets were beta-chain profiled. Findings of the study overall: Top CD8+ clonotypes included the dominant CD3+CD56+NKG2C+ clonotypes in six donors.

TCRdb reprocessed the 5' RACE reads, with one entry per CDR3 protein and no DNA. This repertoire includes roughly 170,000 distinct CDR3 sequences. About this clonotype itself: Antigen unknown.

Germline assignment: CDR1 SNHLY and CDR2 FYNNEI. CDR3 length equals 14 residues. The sequence came from a woman aged 18-70 years in good health. The specimen sequenced was blood T cells: a sorted CD56 or NKG2C T cell subset, CD4+ or CD8+ T cells, or bulk PBMC T cells (not recorded which). The chain uses TRBV2 and TRBJ1-2; checking the TCRdb D call of TRBD1 is not possible without DNA. The CDR3 sequence is CASSESGGAYGYTF.